The 30 T cell receptor beta chains presented below share a single source sample, sequenced in a study of cytomegalovirus exposure and HLA in healthy donors. Use of 60 Vbeta and 13 Jbeta primers characterized the PCR. Profiled with immunoSEQ multiplex PCR; TCRdb holds only in-frame clones, not every one. The sample holds about 160,000 clones. Sequencing input: PBMCs. The source is an older woman in good health and CMV-seronegative.

The rearrangement joins TRBV6-1 to TRBJ2-7, with no clear D. This CDR3 is built from 11 residues. Per the germline V gene, CDR1 is MNHNS and CDR2 is SASEGT. Trimming removed 4 bases from V and 1 base from J, with 2 bases in between. CDR3 DNA sequence: TGTGCCAGCAGTGTATCCTACGAGCAGTACTTC. Translating gives CASSVSYEQYF.

The chain carries TRBV5-8 and TRBJ1-2, with D possibly matching TRBD1 (6 bases). V dropped 2 bases and J dropped 4 bases, with 15 bases sitting between them. CDR3 size: 15 residues. The germline V gene has CDR1 SGHTS and CDR2 YDEGEE. This chain's CDR3 is CASSFMDQDSYGYTF. The CDR3 DNA follows: TGTGCCAGCAGCTTTATGGACCAGGACAGCTATGGCTACACCTTC.

This chain links TRBV4-3 with TRBJ1-2, with 7 bases that match TRBD1. This CDR3 region has 14 residues. Trimming cost V 4 bases and J 6 bases; bases outside gene matches: 8. Germline V lookup: CDR1 LGHNA, CDR2 YSLEER. The CDR3 sequence is CASSRKDRANGYTF. The DNA of the CDR3 is TGCGCCAGCAGCCGCAAAGACAGGGCCAATGGCTACACCTTC.

The chain carries TRBV6-1 and TRBJ2-5; TRBD2 matches at 9 bases. CDR3 length: 16 amino acids. The junction had 6 bases not matched to a gene; V was cut back by 2 bases and J by 2 bases. In germline, CDR1 is MNHNS, CDR2 SASEGT. CDR3 DNA sequence: TGTGCCAGCAGTGAATTTCTCGCGGGGGGGCAAGAGACCCAGTACTTC. It yields the protein CASSEFLAGGQETQYF.

The gene calls are TRBV11-2 and TRBJ2-1; D gene uncertain. Germline V gives CDR1 SGHAT, CDR2 FQNNGV. The CDR3 contains 12 residues. Trimming left V 6 bases short and J 8 bases short, with 11 bases between. CDR3 sequence (DNA): TGTGCCAGCAGTTCGGTCTCCTATGAGCAGTTCTTC. Translation gives CASSSVSYEQFF.

The V and J genes are TRBV19 and TRBJ1-2; no clear D. The CDR3 totals 14 residues. With 0 bases removed from V and 10 bases from J, the gap between germline ends came to 15 bases. Germline assignment: CDR1 LNHDA and CDR2 SQIVND (reference sequence). In nucleotides, the CDR3 is TGTGCCAGTAGTATAGATTTCGGGATCTCCCACTACACCTTC. Translating gives CASSIDFGISHYTF.

The chain employs TRBV6-1 and TRBJ1-1, with TRBD1 as a possible D gene (5 bases). CDR1 is MNHNS, CDR2 SASEGT, per germline. This CDR3 is 14 amino acids long. Trimming removed 9 bases at V and 3 bases at J, with 17 bases between. The CDR3 here is CASPRRQTDTEAFF. CDR3 coding DNA: TGTGCCAGTCCCCGGAGACAGACGGACACTGAAGCTTTCTTT.

V and J are TRBV18 and TRBJ1-6; TRBD1 aligns across 9 bases. Trimming removed 3 bases from V and 14 bases from J; junction bases left unmatched: 8. The V gene's germline CDR1 is KGHSH and CDR2 LQKENI. The CDR3 has 14 amino acids. The CDR3 region has the DNA TGTGCCAGCTCACCCCTTTGGACAGGGGATTCCCTCCACTTT. Translation: CASSPLWTGDSLHF.

CDR3 DNA: TGTGCCAGCAGTTCCTCAACCCAGGGGGCTATTAACACCGGGGAGCTGTTTTTT. Translated, it gives CASSSSTQGAINTGELFF. V usage is TRBV11-2 and J usage is TRBJ2-2; TRBD1 matches at 8 bases. After removal of 6 bases from V and 2 bases from J, the junction contained 14 bases not matched to a gene. Per the germline V gene, CDR1 is SGHAT and CDR2 is FQNNGV. CDR3 length equals 18 residues.

This rearrangement joins TRBV7-3 to TRBJ2-1; the match to TRBD2 covers 8 bases. V dropped 6 bases and J dropped 0; count of bases not matched to a gene: 4. The CDR3 is made up of 15 amino acids. From germline, CDR1 is SGHTA and CDR2 FQGTGA. As DNA, the CDR3 is TGTGCCAGCAGGTTGGCGGGGGGCTCCTACAATGAGCAGTTCTTC. Its protein is CASRLAGGSYNEQFF.

The V gene is TRBV6-5, the J gene TRBJ2-5; a weak D match, TRBD2 (8 bases). Near its end, the DNA agrees better with TRBJ2-7, so the J call may be wrong. Germline CDR1 and CDR2: MNHEY and SVGAGI. This CDR3 contains 15 residues. Here the CDR3 DNA reads TGTGCCAGCAGTAGCGGGGGACAGCCCTCCTACGAGCAGTACTTC. It translates to CASSSGGQPSYEQYF.

V usage is TRBV7-9 and J usage is TRBJ2-2, with 8 bases fitting TRBD1. The CDR3 totals 14 residues. The germline V gene encodes CDR1 SEHNR and CDR2 FQNEAQ (reference sequence). Here the CDR3 DNA reads TGTGCTAGGCGGGACAGGAGCGATATCGGGGAGCTGTTTTTT. It specifies CARRDRSDIGELFF.

This rearrangement joins TRBV10-3 to TRBJ2-3; D perhaps matches TRBD1 (5 bases). This CDR3 has 14 residues. CDR1 ENHRY and CDR2 SYGVKD come from the germline V gene. Trimming pared 0 bases from V and 6 bases from J, leaving 10 bases between. In nucleotides, the CDR3 is TGTGCCATCAGTGAGTCTCAGGGTTGGGATACGCAGTATTTT. It encodes CAISESQGWDTQYF.

The rearrangement links TRBV19 to TRBJ1-5; no clear D gene. The CDR3 extends over 14 amino acids. Germline values: CDR1 LNHDA, CDR2 SQIVND (reference sequence). V was clipped by 3 bases and J by 4 bases, with 10 bases between them. The CDR3 sequence: CASSITRLNQPQHF. CDR3 bases: TGTGCCAGTAGTATTACCCGGTTAAATCAGCCCCAGCATTTT. The whole variable domain, filled in from reference TRBV19 and TRBJ1-5, reads DGGITQSPKYLFRKEGQNVTLSCEQNLNHDAMYWYRQDPGQGLRLIYYSQIVNDFQKGDIAEGYSVSREKKESFPLTVTSAQKNPTAFYLCASSITRLNQPQHFGDGTRLSIL.

The genes are TRBV4-3 and TRBJ1-2; 10 positions match TRBD1. Germline CDR1 is LGHNA and CDR2 is YSLEER. The CDR3 consists of 18 residues. Trimming took 5 bases from V and 2 from J; bases not matched to a gene: 14. The CDR3 loop is CASSYIRDRGRVNYGYTF. CDR3 bases: TGCGCCAGCAGCTACATACGGGACAGGGGACGTGTAAACTATGGCTACACCTTC.

The chain combines TRBV11-2 with TRBJ2-7; D is unresolved. Between the trimmed V and J ends, which lost 5 bases and 1 base, there was a span of 6 bases. CDR1 and CDR2 from the germline V gene are SGHAT and FQNNGV. This CDR3 region has 12 residues. CDR3 region: CASSRYSYEQYF. The CDR3 bases are TGTGCCAGCAGCCGCTATTCCTACGAGCAGTACTTC.

The gene calls are TRBV19 and TRBJ2-7; 7 bases map to TRBD1. The CDR3 has 14 amino acids. The V gene end was trimmed by 3 bases and the J gene end by 7 bases; junction bases not matched to a gene: 9. Germline values: CDR1 LNHDA, CDR2 SQIVND (reference sequence). DNA of the CDR3: TGTGCCAGTAGTATCGACAGGGCTCTGGGGGAGCAGTACTTC. The encoded protein is CASSIDRALGEQYF.

The chain uses TRBV6-5 and TRBJ1-3; the D gene is possibly TRBD1 (6 bases). The CDR3 has 13 amino acids. The germline CDR1 and CDR2 sequences are MNHEY and SVGAGI. The CDR3, as DNA: TGTGTCGTGGGGGCCCCCTCTGGAAACACCATATATTTT. It codes for CVVGAPSGNTIYF.

The chain uses TRBV10-3 and TRBJ2-1; D possibly corresponds to TRBD2 (6 bases). Germline CDR1 is ENHRY and CDR2 is SYGVKD. The ends were cut back, 3 bases at V and 3 bases at J, with 9 bases in the middle. The CDR3 runs to 14 residues. The CDR3 loop reads CAISEQEGYNEQFF. CDR3 nucleotides: TGTGCCATCAGTGAACAGGAGGGCTACAATGAGCAGTTCTTC.

The chain links TRBV6-6 to TRBJ1-1, with D possibly TRBD1 on 5 matching bases. Germline V gene data show CDR1 as MNHNY and CDR2 as SVGAGI (reference sequence). CDR3 length equals 15 residues. Trimming removed 4 bases from V and 0 bases from J, with 12 bases in between. This chain's CDR3 is CASSSQGFMNTEAFF. In DNA form, the CDR3 reads TGTGCCAGCAGTTCCCAGGGATTCATGAACACTGAAGCTTTCTTT.

This chain connects TRBV6-1 to TRBJ1-3; unclear D gene. The CDR3 spans 16 residues. Germline values: CDR1 MNHNS, CDR2 SASEGT. V dropped 1 base and J dropped 0 bases, with 10 bases sitting between them. CDR3 in amino acids: CASSEVGSRSGNTIYF. For the CDR3, the DNA is TGTGCCAGCAGTGAAGTTGGGAGCCGCTCTGGAAACACCATATATTTT.

The J gene is TRBJ2-1, the V gene TRBV9, with unresolved D. V lost 3 bases and J lost 0, with 13 bases in between. Germline V gene data show CDR1 as SGDLS and CDR2 as YYNGEE. The CDR3 is made up of 16 amino acids. CDR3 DNA: TGTGCCAGCAGCGCCAACGAGAAAAGCTCCTACAATGAGCAGTTCTTC. Protein: CASSANEKSSYNEQFF.

The J gene is TRBJ1-5, the V gene TRBV6-5; D is undetermined. The CDR3 spans 15 residues. The germline V and J ends were trimmed by 0 bases and 2 bases, with 8 bases remaining between them. In germline, CDR1 is MNHEY, CDR2 SVGAGI. The CDR3 loop reads CASSYSVSGNQPQHF. DNA of the CDR3: TGTGCCAGCAGTTACTCCGTATCGGGCAATCAGCCCCAGCATTTT.

The gene calls are TRBV29-1 and TRBJ1-1; D gene ambiguous. With 6 bases removed from V and 0 bases from J, the gap between germline ends came to 5 bases. The germline V gene encodes CDR1 SQVTM and CDR2 ANQGSEA. The CDR3 consists of 11 residues. The CDR3 nucleotides are TGCAGCGTAGCGATGAACACTGAAGCTTTCTTT. It is translated as CSVAMNTEAFF. Looking up the rest from reference TRBV29-1 and TRBJ1-1 gives the full variable domain: SAVISQKPSRDICQRGTSLTIQCQVDSQVTMMFWYRQQPGQSLTLIATANQGSEATYESGFVIDKFPISRPNLTFSTLTVSNMSPEDSSIYLCSVAMNTEAFFGQGTRLTVV.

This chain connects TRBV18 to TRBJ1-5; D may be TRBD1 (5 bases). V dropped 7 bases and J dropped 0 bases, with 7 bases sitting between them. CDR3 size: 13 residues. Germline CDR1 and CDR2: KGHSH and LQKENI. In nucleotides, the CDR3 is TGTGCCAGCTTGCAGGGTAGCAATCAGCCCCAGCATTTT. This gives the protein CASLQGSNQPQHF. The full variable domain, rest sourced from reference TRBV18 and TRBJ1-5, is NAGVMQNPRHLVRRRGQEARLRCSPMKGHSHVYWYRQLPEEGLKFMVYLQKENIIDESGMPKERFSAEFPKEGPSILRIQQVVRGDSAAYFCASLQGSNQPQHFGDGTRLSIL.

This chain uses TRBV5-8 with TRBJ1-2, with 8 bases lining up with TRBD1. Germline trimming cut 3 bases from V and 1 base from J; bases unmatched to any gene: 5. The CDR3 contains 15 residues. Per the germline V gene, CDR1 is SGHTS and CDR2 is YDEGEE. The CDR3 loop is CASSWGDRRNYGYTF. As DNA, the CDR3 is TGTGCCAGCAGCTGGGGGGACAGGCGTAACTATGGCTACACCTTC.

V gene TRBV6-4 combines with J gene TRBJ1-2, with a possible D match to TRBD1 (6 bases). This CDR3 comprises 14 residues. The V end lost 6 bases, the J end lost 2 bases, and 13 bases lay between the germline ends. Per the germline V gene, CDR1 is MRHNA and CDR2 is SNTAGT. The CDR3, as DNA: TGTGCCAGCAGGCCCACAGGGACCAACTATGGCTACACCTTC. Protein sequence: CASRPTGTNYGYTF.

V usage is TRBV6-8 and J usage is TRBJ2-2, with TRBD2 as a possible D gene (6 bases). The CDR3 is made up of 17 amino acids. Trimming took off 9 bases at V and 5 bases at J, with 25 bases between the two ends. Per germline, CDR1 MNHGY and CDR2 SAAAGT. CDR3 bases: TGTGCCAGGGGGCCCGCGGGAAGGGTTTTGTGGACCGGGGAGCTGTTTTTT. Translated, it gives CARGPAGRVLWTGELFF.

The gene calls are TRBV5-4 and TRBJ2-2; possibly TRBD2 for D (6 bases). V dropped 4 bases and J dropped 1 base, with 17 bases sitting between them. CDR1 is SGHNT, CDR2 YYREEE, per germline (reference sequence). The CDR3 consists of 17 residues. CDR3 sequence reads: CASSPGGGQRNTGELFF. For the CDR3, the DNA is TGTGCCAGCAGCCCCGGGGGTGGGCAGCGGAACACCGGGGAGCTGTTTTTT.

The chain joins TRBV4-1 to TRBJ1-4; D is uncertain. The V end lost 4 bases, the J end lost 4 bases, and 7 bases lay between the germline ends. The CDR3 is 13 amino acids. The germline CDR1 and CDR2 sequences are MGHRA and YSYEKL. CDR3 sequence (DNA): TGCGCCAGCAGCCTTTTCCTTAATGAAAAACTGTTTTTT. The encoded protein is CASSLFLNEKLFF.